Each of the 3 T cell receptor beta chains below was sequenced from the same sample in a study of Graves' ophthalmopathy and Graves' hyperthyroidism. Beta-chain TCR CDR3 regions were amplified from RNA transcripts. RT-PCR with HTBI primers came first, then second-round multiplex PCR. From the multiplex PCR reads, TCRdb called clonotypes with MiXCR, one entry per CDR3 protein. The table shows around 600,000 distinct CDR3 sequences, with more than 40% occurring only once. Sequenced sample: peripheral blood. These TCRs come from an adult man with Graves' ophthalmopathy.

This clonotype has just a few counts. CDR3 sequence reads: CASSFWTSTNEKLFF. The DNA for the CDR3 is TGTGCCAGCAGTTTTTGGACCTCAACTAATGAAAAACTGTTTTTT. The rearrangement links TRBV12-3 or TRBV12-4 to TRBJ1-4; D call uncertain. This CDR3 comprises 15 residues. Trimming removed 3 bases at V and 0 bases at J, with 8 bases between.

This clonotype has a count of ten or more. The chain couples TRBV6-6 to TRBJ1-1; D might be TRBD1 (5 bases). The CDR3 extends over 15 amino acids. Germline V gives CDR1 MNHNY, CDR2 SVGAGI (reference sequence). V lost 4 bases and J 2 bases, leaving 14 bases between the germline ends. As DNA, the CDR3 is TGTGCCAGCAGTTCCCCCTGGGGCGCAAACACTGAAGCTTTCTTT. Protein product: CASSSPWGANTEAFF.

This clonotype was seen at least ten times. The rearrangement links TRBV5-6 to TRBJ1-2; 7 bases fit TRBD1. The CDR3 has 14 residues. CDR1 and CDR2 (germline): SGHDT, YYEEEE. With 0 bases clipped from V and 4 bases from J, the junction kept 3 bases outside the gene matches. CDR3 sequence: CASSLVGQAYGYTF. CDR3 nucleotides: TGTGCCAGCAGCTTGGTCGGACAGGCCTATGGCTACACCTTC. Full variable domain (outside the CDR3, taken from reference TRBV5-6 and TRBJ1-2): DAGVTQSPTHLIKTRGQQVTLRCSPKSGHDTVSWYQQALGQGPQFIFQYYEEEERQRGNFPDRFSGHQFPNYSSELNVNALLLGDSALYLCASSLVGQAYGYTFGSGTRLTVV.